A selection of T cell receptor beta chains follows, all from one sample in a study of T cell responses to AZD1222 COVID-19 vaccine. Data came from immunoSEQ multiplex PCR; TCRdb stores just in-frame clones and leaves some out. The data show some 60,000 clones, 89% seen once. Sequences were derived from peripheral blood, sampled 28 days after the second AZD1222 dose. The receptors come from an adult who received the AZD1222 COVID-19 vaccine. Each CDR3 is given with its conserved first and last residue. A D gene is named only where the DNA matches it firmly. For some rows the clone size is stated as once, few or many, or as a class when expanded; others skip it.

>TRBV6-7|TRBJ1-6|NA|NA
CASSYSEESSYNSPLHF
TGTGCCAGCAGTTACTCGGAAGAGAGCTCCTATAATTCACCCCTCCACTTT
>TRBV2|TRBJ1-6|TRBD1|NA
CASSVGQGYNSPLHF
TGTGCCAGCAGCGTTGGACAGGGTTACAATTCACCCCTCCACTTT
>TRBV5-4|TRBJ2-5|NA|NA
CASSLNSGVYQETQYF
TGTGCCAGCAGCTTGAATTCTGGGGTTTACCAAGAGACCCAGTACTTC
>TRBV7-8|TRBJ2-3|NA|NA
CASSPHSPFNTDTQYF
TGTGCCAGCAGCCCCCACTCACCGTTCAATACAGATACGCAGTATTTT
>TRBV27|TRBJ1-4|TRBD1|NA
CASSRDRAQEKLFF
TGTGCCAGCAGTCGGGACAGGGCTCAAGAAAAACTGTTTTTT
>TRBV3-1/TRBV3-2|TRBJ1-5|NA|once
CASSQQGSGNQPQHF
TGTGCCAGCAGCCAACAGGGCTCGGGCAATCAGCCCCAGCATTTT
>TRBV6-6|TRBJ2-5|NA|NA
CASTGQGETQYF
TGTGCCAGCACTGGGCAGGGCGAGACCCAGTACTTC
>TRBV5-1|TRBJ1-2|NA|NA
CASSLGSLTEGYTF
TGCGCCAGCAGCTTGGGCTCCTTGACAGAAGGCTACACCTTC
>TRBV5-4|TRBJ2-7|TRBD2|NA
CASSLAQVTAGGPSGEQYF
TGTGCCAGCAGCTTGGCCCAAGTCACGGCGGGAGGGCCCTCGGGCGAGCAGTACTTC
>TRBV3-1/TRBV3-2|TRBJ2-7|NA|NA
CASSPLPSGYEQYF
TGTGCCAGCAGCCCCCTGCCCAGCGGCTACGAGCAGTACTTC
>TRBV11-3|TRBJ1-2|NA|once
CASSFSAGNGYTF
TGTGCCAGCAGCTTTTCGGCCGGGAACGGCTACACCTTC
>TRBV7-9|TRBJ1-5|NA|NA
CASSLGGGNQPQHF
TGTGCCAGCAGCTTAGGGGGCGGCAATCAGCCCCAGCATTTT
>TRBV19|TRBJ2-1|TRBD2|NA
CASSIVKGRAYNEQFF
TGTGCCAGTAGTATAGTCAAAGGGAGGGCCTACAATGAGCAGTTCTTC
>TRBV7-2|TRBJ1-5|NA|once
CASSSDDQPQHF
TGTGCCAGCAGCTCAGACGATCAGCCCCAGCATTTT
>TRBV30|TRBJ2-2|NA|NA
CAWSLPRGELFF
TGTGCCTGGAGTTTACCCCGAGGGGAGCTGTTTTTT
>TRBV5-1|TRBJ1-2|TRBD1|once
CASSEGQGFYGYTF
TGCGCCAGCAGCGAAGGACAGGGGTTCTATGGCTACACCTTC
>TRBV28|TRBJ2-7|TRBD2|NA
CASSRKPGLGYEQYF
TGTGCCAGCAGCCGAAAACCGGGACTAGGGTACGAGCAGTACTTC
>TRBV27|TRBJ2-1|NA|NA
CASRRQDPNNEQFF
TGTGCCAGCAGAAGACAGGACCCCAACAATGAGCAGTTCTTC